Listed below are T cell receptor beta chains from one sample, sequenced in a study of T-cell memory formation after mild COVID-19. TCRdb re-derived calls from the 5' RACE reads in MiXCR, one entry per CDR3 protein. The sample lists fewer than 350,000 distinct CDR3 sequences, around 8% seen once, with about 20% in the top ten. Sequenced: PBMCs or a T cell subset sorted from them (not recorded which). The receptors originated from a young man who had mild COVID-19 (a few samples of this study predate the infection). Cell type and time point are not known. Each CDR3 is given with its conserved first and last residue. D genes are given only for firm matches. Only part of the rows carry a size: once, few, many, or a class if the clone is expanded.

d_gene	j_gene	v_gene	abundance	CDR3aa	CDR3nt
.	TRBJ1-4	TRBV6-5	.	CASSYDTAGTEKLFF	TGTGCCAGCAGTTACGATACGGCAGGAACCGAAAAACTGTTTTTT
TRBD1	TRBJ2-2	TRBV6-4	many	CASSDGTDTGELFF	TGTGCCAGCAGTGATGGGACAGACACCGGGGAGCTGTTTTTT
TRBD1	TRBJ2-1	TRBV28	.	CASSFPGTGNNEQFF	TGTGCCAGCAGTTTCCCGGGGACAGGGAATAATGAGCAGTTCTTC
.	TRBJ1-2	TRBV5-1	few	CASSLRAQTRANYGYTF	TGCGCCAGCAGCTTGAGGGCCCAAACCCGGGCTAACTATGGCTACACCTTC
TRBD1	TRBJ1-4	TRBV5-1	.	CASSLVGDRMLGKLFF	TGCGCCAGCAGCTTGGTGGGGGACAGGATGCTTGGAAAACTGTTTTTT
.	TRBJ2-4	TRBV4-2	many	CASSPSSVKGQNIQYF	TGTGCCAGCAGCCCGTCTAGCGTAAAGGGACAAAACATTCAGTACTTC
.	TRBJ2-3	TRBV2	few	CASNSHEGDTQYF	TGTGCCAGCAACTCCCACGAGGGAGATACGCAGTATTTT
.	TRBJ1-1	TRBV9	few	CASSVVGSNTEAFF	TGTGCCAGCAGCGTAGTGGGGTCGAACACTGAAGCTTTCTTT
TRBD1	TRBJ1-5	TRBV28	few	CASTTGVKQHF	TGTGCCAGCACAACAGGGGTAAAGCAGCATTTT
.	TRBJ1-4	TRBV24-1	.	CATPGRSVATNEKLFF	TGTGCCACCCCGGGGAGATCAGTTGCAACTAATGAAAAACTGTTTTTT
TRBD1	TRBJ2-1	TRBV12-3/TRBV12-4	.	CASSLGQMGNEQFF	TGTGCCAGCAGTTTGGGACAGATGGGGAATGAGCAGTTCTTC
TRBD2	TRBJ2-1	TRBV12-3/TRBV12-4	many	CASRWSGGNEQFF	TGTGCCAGCAGATGGTCGGGGGGGAATGAGCAGTTCTTC
.	TRBJ2-1	TRBV4-2	few	CASSQPSEEEQFF	TGTGCCAGCAGCCAACCCAGCGAAGAGGAGCAGTTCTTC
TRBD1	TRBJ1-1	TRBV7-9	many	CASSFSPGTGNTEAFF	TGTGCCAGCAGCTTCTCCCCCGGGACAGGGAACACTGAAGCTTTCTTT